This T cell receptor (beta chain) was sequenced in a study of molecular identifiers for immune sequencing clone quantification (dated by TCRdb to 2017 to 2018). In the study overall: For a replicate experiment, the RNA from either approximately 20,000 or 100,000 naive CD8 T cells was divided into five aliquots, and four of those aliquots went on to sequencing. This methods study used CD8 T cells to benchmark TCR RNA copy counting and molecular-identifier clustering-based TCR repertoire sequencing (MIDCIRS).

The CDR3 sequence holds 15 residues, the cysteine and phenylalanine included. Only the CDR3 region is kept as DNA, spanning 45 bases read in frame from base 1. Here V drops 6 bases and J drops 2 bases, and the junction holds 5 bases not matched to any gene. Library method: PCR. Instrument on record: Illumina HiSeq 4000. Bulk TCR libraries were made following a previously described method, with the TCR primers given in Table S5. The Qiagen AllPrep DNA/RNA kit was used to purify total RNA. Before any analysis, reads coming from multiple sequencing runs of the same library were combined into one pool. Regarding the original processing steps: Reads were retained only if their TCR constant sequence matched exactly, and those retained reads were trimmed to 150 nt and grouped according to their 12-nt molecular barcodes. Within each barcode group, reads were sub-clustered at a 15% Levenshtein threshold, and quality-weighted consensus sequences were built per RNA molecule. Non-functional sequences were discarded, and so were lower-count sequences lying one edit away from another sequence. On the basis of fitting two negative binomial distributions, barcode sub-clusters with fewer than 20% of the maximum read count were discarded. Starting from the raw public reads, TCRdb applied fastp trimming at Q25, assembled clones with MiXCR and retained in-frame beta chains. Records with the same CDR3 protein are collapsed into one entry carrying the most frequent genes and DNA. The V and J calls, along with clone size, are taken from TCRdb and not from the paper's own processing. Present in this sample are 9,800 or so distinct CDR3 sequences, roughly 21% of which were seen just once. The top ten clonotypes cover around 1.5% of the sample.

Naive CD8 T cell libraries were made from about 20,000 to 1,000,000 sorted cells using 10%, 30% or 50% of purified RNA. Naive CD8 T cells, defined as CD8+CD4-CCR7+CD45RA+, were FACS-sorted into RLT Plus buffer on a BD FACSAria II. To test detection sensitivity, Jurkat RNA equal to about nine TCR copies was added to samples of about 17,000-1,100,000 naive CD8 T cells. CD8 T cells were enriched using RosetteSep CD8+ T Cell Enrichment Cocktail and Ficoll-Paque, and the enriched cells then underwent ACK red cell lysis. This clonotype is categorized as medium-sized (0.01 to 0.1%). The antigen this receptor binds is unknown. Per-nucleotide qualities are absent, and no much larger clonotype sits a single base away. What the work shows at the level of the full study, not this receptor alone: Modeling estimated about 3.3 recovered TCR RNA copies per cell, compared with 9.5 to 10 by digital PCR, which implies roughly 30% capture efficiency. Naive libraries contained spiked-in Jurkat TCR RNA (approximately nine copies' worth), which is not part of the donor repertoire. Highly expanded clone sizes could be underestimated because identical TCR molecules may share a barcode. Clones above 20 RNA copies held over 99% of molecules in CMV-specific effector cells but under 1% in naive cells. When barcode sub-clustering was not used, chimeric consensus sequences inflated TCR diversity, with chimeras reaching as high as 47%. Spiked-in Jurkat TCR RNA equivalent to a single cell was reported to be detectable even among 850,000 to 1,000,000 naive CD8 T cells.

This receptor was taken from a human donor in good health. Some libraries in this study had Jurkat cell RNA spiked in. The chain couples TRBV12-3 or TRBV12-4 to TRBJ2-7; the junction holds 12 bases that match TRBD2. Sequenced input: naive CD8+ T cells from blood, with Jurkat cell RNA spiked in. The sample's cell subset or site label, in plain terms: FACS-sorted CD8+CD4-CCR7+CD45RA+ naive T cells. The DNA sequence is as follows: TGTGCCAGCAGCTCGACTAGCGGGGGAGCCTACGAGCAGTACTTC. It specifies CASSSTSGGAYEQYF.